The rows below give T cell receptor beta chains drawn from one sample of a study of neoadjuvant anti-PD-1 for oral cavity cancer. Sequencing was performed with immunoSEQ multiplex PCR; in TCRdb, only in-frame clones are kept and a portion is missing. The sample includes 50,000 to 65,000 clones, around 85% seen only once; the top ten take 2.5% to 3%. The sequencing used PBMCs, collected before nivolumab (anti-PD-1) treatment. Every receptor here comes from a person aged 35-79 years with oral cavity squamous cell carcinoma. Each CDR3 is given with its conserved first and last residue. Fields, in order: J gene, clone size, D gene, CDR3 length, V gene, CDR3 DNA, CDR3 protein. A D gene is named only where the DNA matches it firmly. Not all rows give a size; the values are once, few, many and, for expanded clones, a class.

>TRBJ2-6|NA|NA|16|TRBV6-5
TGTGCCAGCAGTTACTCGAAAGCCTCTGGGGCCAACGTCCTGACTTTC
CASSYSKASGANVLTF
>TRBJ1-1|NA|TRBD1|15|TRBV11-1
TGTGCCAGCAGCGCTTCGACAGGGTGGAGCACTGAAGCTTTCTTT
CASSASTGWSTEAFF
>TRBJ1-2|NA|NA|14|TRBV27
TGTGCCAGCAGTTTTCGGGGGGCAGGCTATGGCTACACCTTC
CASSFRGAGYGYTF
>TRBJ1-6|few|NA|15|TRBV6-1
TGTGCCAGCAGGACGCGTGGACAATCTAAGTCACCCCTCCACTTT
CASRTRGQSKSPLHF
>TRBJ2-7|NA|TRBD1|13|TRBV6-5
TGTGCCAGCAGACAGGGGGAAGCCTACGAGCAGTACTTC
CASRQGEAYEQYF
>TRBJ2-7|NA|TRBD1|14|TRBV7-8
TGTGCCAGCAGCCCCTGGGACAGCGGCTACGAGCAGTACTTC
CASSPWDSGYEQYF
>TRBJ2-2|NA|NA|15|TRBV5-1
TGCGCCAGCAGCTGGAGGACGGATAACACCGGGGAGCTGTTTTTT
CASSWRTDNTGELFF
>TRBJ2-7|NA|NA|14|TRBV5-4
TGTGCCAGCAGCCCCCGGGATAGCGCCTACGAGCAGTACTTC
CASSPRDSAYEQYF
>TRBJ1-2|NA|NA|15|TRBV2
TGTGCCAGCAGTCCCGCGAGAAGGAGTAACTATGGCTACACCTTC
CASSPARRSNYGYTF
>TRBJ1-6|NA|NA|18|TRBV5-1
TGCGCCAGCAGCCCCCTGGCTGTCCGAAAAACAAATAATTCACCCCTCCACTTT
CASSPLAVRKTNNSPLHF
>TRBJ1-2|NA|NA|13|TRBV30
TGTGCCTGGAGTCCCCATTCCAACTATGGCTACACCTTC
CAWSPHSNYGYTF
>TRBJ1-1|NA|NA|16|TRBV9
TGTGCCAGCAGCGGTCACCCGACAGGAACTAACACTGAAGCTTTCTTT
CASSGHPTGTNTEAFF
>TRBJ2-1|NA|NA|14|TRBV6-5
TGTGCCAGCTCTCCCCGAAGCGGGCATGATGAGCAGTTCTTC
CASSPRSGHDEQFF
>TRBJ1-2|NA|NA|14|TRBV6-6
TGTGCCAGCAGCACAGGGTCTACTTACTATGGCTACACCTTC
CASSTGSTYYGYTF
>TRBJ2-1|NA|NA|13|TRBV12-5
TGTGCTAGTGGTTTTAGAGGGCTTGGTGAGCAGTTCTTC
CASGFRGLGEQFF
>TRBJ2-3|NA|TRBD2|13|TRBV4-1
TGCGCCAGCAGCCAACTAGCGGGAGCTACGCAGTATTTT
CASSQLAGATQYF
>TRBJ1-2|few|TRBD1|15|TRBV4-1
TGCGCCAGCAGCCAAGATGAGGGGGCAGGCTATGGCTACACCTTC
CASSQDEGAGYGYTF
>TRBJ2-7|NA|NA|15|TRBV6-1
TGTGCCAGCAGTAGAGACAGGCAGAGCTCCTACGAGCAGTACTTC
CASSRDRQSSYEQYF
>TRBJ2-2|NA|TRBD1|16|TRBV12-5
TGTGCTAGTGGTTTCTCCCCGACAGGGTGGACCGGGGAGCTGTTTTTT
CASGFSPTGWTGELFF
>TRBJ2-1|NA|TRBD2|15|TRBV2
TGTGCCAGCAGTGTAGCGGGAGGGCGGTACAATGAGCAGTTCTTC
CASSVAGGRYNEQFF
>TRBJ2-3|NA|NA|16|TRBV4-2
TGTGCCAGCAGCCAAGACGGAGGGCAGGGGTCAGATACGCAGTATTTT
CASSQDGGQGSDTQYF
>TRBJ1-5|once|NA|16|TRBV2
TGTGCCAGCATCCTGGACAGACAGAATAGCAATCAGCCCCAGCATTTT
CASILDRQNSNQPQHF